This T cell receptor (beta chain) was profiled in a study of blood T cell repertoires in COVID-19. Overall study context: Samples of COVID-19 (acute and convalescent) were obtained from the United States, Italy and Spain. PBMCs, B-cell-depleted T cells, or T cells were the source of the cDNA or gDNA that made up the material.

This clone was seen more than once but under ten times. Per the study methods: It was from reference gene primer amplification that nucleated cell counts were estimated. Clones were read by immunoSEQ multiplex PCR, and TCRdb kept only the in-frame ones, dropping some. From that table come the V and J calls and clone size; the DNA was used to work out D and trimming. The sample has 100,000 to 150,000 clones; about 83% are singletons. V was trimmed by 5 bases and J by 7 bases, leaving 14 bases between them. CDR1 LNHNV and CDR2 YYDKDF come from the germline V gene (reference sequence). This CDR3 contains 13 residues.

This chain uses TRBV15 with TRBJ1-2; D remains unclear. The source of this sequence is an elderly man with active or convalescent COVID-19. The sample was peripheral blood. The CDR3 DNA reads TGTGCCACCAGCCTAAGCCTCGGTTTTGGCTACACCTTC. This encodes CATSLSLGFGYTF. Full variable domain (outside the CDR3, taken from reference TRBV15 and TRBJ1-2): DAMVIQNPRYQVTQFGKPVTLSCSQTLNHNVMYWYQQKSSQAPKLLFHYYDKDFNNEADTPDNFQSRRPNTSFCFLDIRSPGLGDTAMYLCATSLSLGFGYTFGSGTRLTVV.